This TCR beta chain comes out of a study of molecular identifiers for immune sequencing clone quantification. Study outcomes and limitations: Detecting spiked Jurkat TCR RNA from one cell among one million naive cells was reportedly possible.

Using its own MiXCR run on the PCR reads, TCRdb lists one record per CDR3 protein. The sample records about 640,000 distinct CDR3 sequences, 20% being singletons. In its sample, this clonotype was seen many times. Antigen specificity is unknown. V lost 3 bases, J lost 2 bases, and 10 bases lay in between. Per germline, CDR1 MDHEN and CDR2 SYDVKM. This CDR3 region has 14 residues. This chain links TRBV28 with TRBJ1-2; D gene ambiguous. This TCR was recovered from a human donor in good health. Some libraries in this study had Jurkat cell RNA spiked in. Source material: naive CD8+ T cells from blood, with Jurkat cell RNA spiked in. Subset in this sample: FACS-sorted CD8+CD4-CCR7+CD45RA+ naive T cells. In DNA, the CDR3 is TGTGCCAGCAGTTTTCGAGGAGGGAACTATGGCTACACCTTC. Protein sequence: CASSFRGGNYGYTF.